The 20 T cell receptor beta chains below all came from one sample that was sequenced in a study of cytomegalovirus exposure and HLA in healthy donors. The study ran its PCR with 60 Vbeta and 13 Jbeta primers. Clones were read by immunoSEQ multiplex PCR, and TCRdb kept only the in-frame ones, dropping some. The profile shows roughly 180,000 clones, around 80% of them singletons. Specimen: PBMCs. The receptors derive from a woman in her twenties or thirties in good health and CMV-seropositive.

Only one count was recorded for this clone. The CDR3 nucleotides are TGTGCCAGCAGCCGGGGGGCGGGGGCAGCAGATACGCAGTATTTT. The encoded protein is CASSRGAGAADTQYF. The J gene is TRBJ2-3, the V gene TRBV2, with D possibly matching TRBD2 (7 bases). The germline V gene encodes CDR1 SNHLY and CDR2 FYNNEI. This CDR3 is 15 amino acids long. Trimming pared 6 bases from V and 4 bases from J, leaving 17 bases between.

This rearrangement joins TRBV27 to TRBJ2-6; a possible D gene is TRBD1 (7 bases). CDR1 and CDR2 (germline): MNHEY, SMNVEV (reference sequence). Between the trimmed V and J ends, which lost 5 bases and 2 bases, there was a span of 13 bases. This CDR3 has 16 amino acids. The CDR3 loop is CASSPSRGAGANVLTF. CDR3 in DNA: TGTGCCAGCAGTCCTTCCAGGGGGGCTGGGGCCAACGTCCTGACTTTC. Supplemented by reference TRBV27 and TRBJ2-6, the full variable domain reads EAQVTQNPRYLITVTGKKLTVTCSQNMNHEYMSWYRQDPGLGLRQIYYSMNVEVTDKGDVPEGYKVSRKEKRNFPLILESPSPNQTSLYFCASSPSRGAGANVLTFGAGSRLTVL.

The CDR3 DNA is TGTGCCAGCAGCTCTAGCGGGGGTCCCAGCTACGAGCAGTACTTC. It encodes CASSSSGGPSYEQYF. The genes are TRBV7-2 and TRBJ2-5; 10 bases match TRBD2. The J call is in doubt because the DNA end fits TRBJ2-7 better. This CDR3 is 15 amino acids long. Germline V gene data show CDR1 as SGHTA and CDR2 as FQGNSA.

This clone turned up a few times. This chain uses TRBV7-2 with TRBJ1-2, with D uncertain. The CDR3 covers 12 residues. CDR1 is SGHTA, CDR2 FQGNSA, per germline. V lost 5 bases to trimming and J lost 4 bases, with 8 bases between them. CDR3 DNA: TGTGCCAGCAGCGGTCGTAGCTATGGCTACACCTTC. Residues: CASSGRSYGYTF.

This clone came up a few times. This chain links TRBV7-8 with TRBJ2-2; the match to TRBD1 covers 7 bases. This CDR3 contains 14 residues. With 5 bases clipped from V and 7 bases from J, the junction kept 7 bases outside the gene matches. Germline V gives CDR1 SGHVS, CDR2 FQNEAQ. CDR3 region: CASSGRQGGGELFF. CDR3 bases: TGTGCCAGCAGCGGTCGACAGGGCGGCGGGGAGCTGTTTTTT.

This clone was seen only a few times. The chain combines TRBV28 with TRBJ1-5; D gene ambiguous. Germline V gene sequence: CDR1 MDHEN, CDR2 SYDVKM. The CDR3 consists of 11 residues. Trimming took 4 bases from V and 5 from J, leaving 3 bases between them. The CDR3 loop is CASSSDQPQHF. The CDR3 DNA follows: TGTGCCAGCAGTTCAGATCAGCCCCAGCATTTT.

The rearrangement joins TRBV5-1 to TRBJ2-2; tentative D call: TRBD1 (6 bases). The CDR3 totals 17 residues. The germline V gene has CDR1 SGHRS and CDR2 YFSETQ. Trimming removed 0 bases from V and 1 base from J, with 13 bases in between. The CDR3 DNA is TGCGCCAGCAGCTTGGGTGAATCGACAGGGAACACCGGGGAGCTGTTTTTT. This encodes CASSLGESTGNTGELFF.

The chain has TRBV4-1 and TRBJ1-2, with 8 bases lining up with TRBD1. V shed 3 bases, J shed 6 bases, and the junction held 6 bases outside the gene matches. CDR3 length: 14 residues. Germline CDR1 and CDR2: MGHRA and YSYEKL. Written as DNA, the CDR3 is TGCGCCAGCAGCCATCCAGGACAGGGTAATGGCTACACCTTC. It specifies CASSHPGQGNGYTF.

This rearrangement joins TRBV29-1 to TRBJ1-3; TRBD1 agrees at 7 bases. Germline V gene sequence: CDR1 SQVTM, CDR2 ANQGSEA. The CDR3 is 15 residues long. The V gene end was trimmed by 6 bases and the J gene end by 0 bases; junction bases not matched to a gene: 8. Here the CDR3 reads CSVRTGTNSGNTIYF. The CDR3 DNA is TGCAGCGTCCGGACAGGAACAAACTCTGGAAACACCATATATTTT.

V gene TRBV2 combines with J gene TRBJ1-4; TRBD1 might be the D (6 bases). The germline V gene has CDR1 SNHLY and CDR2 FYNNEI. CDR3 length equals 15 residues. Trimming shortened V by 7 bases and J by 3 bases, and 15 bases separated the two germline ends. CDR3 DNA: TGTGCCAGCAACCGGCAGGGGCTCGCTAATGAAAAACTGTTTTTT. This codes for CASNRQGLANEKLFF.

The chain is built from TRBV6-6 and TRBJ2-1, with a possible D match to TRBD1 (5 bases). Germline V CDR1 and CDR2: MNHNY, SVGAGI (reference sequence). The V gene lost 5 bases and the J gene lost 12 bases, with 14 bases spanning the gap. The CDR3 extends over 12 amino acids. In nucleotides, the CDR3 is TGTGCCAGCAGTCCTATACGACAGTTGCAGTTCTTC. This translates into CASSPIRQLQFF.

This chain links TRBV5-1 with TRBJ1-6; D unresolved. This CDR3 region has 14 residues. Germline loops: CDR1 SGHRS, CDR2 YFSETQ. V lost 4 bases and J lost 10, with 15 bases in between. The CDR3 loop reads CASSLAGMGSPLHF. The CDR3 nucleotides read TGCGCCAGCAGCCTGGCGGGAATGGGATCACCCCTCCACTTT.

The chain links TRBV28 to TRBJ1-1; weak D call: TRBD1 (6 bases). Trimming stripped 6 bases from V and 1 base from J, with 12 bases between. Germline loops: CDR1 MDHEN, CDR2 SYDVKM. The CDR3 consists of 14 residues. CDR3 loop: CASSGGASNTEAFF. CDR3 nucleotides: TGTGCCAGCAGCGGGGGGGCGTCGAACACTGAAGCTTTCTTT.

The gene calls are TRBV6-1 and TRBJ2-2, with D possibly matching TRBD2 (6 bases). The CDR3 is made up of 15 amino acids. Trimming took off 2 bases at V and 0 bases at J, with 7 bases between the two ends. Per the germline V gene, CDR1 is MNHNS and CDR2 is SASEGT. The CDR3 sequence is CASSERLANTGELFF. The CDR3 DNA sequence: TGTGCCAGCAGTGAAAGACTAGCGAACACCGGGGAGCTGTTTTTT.

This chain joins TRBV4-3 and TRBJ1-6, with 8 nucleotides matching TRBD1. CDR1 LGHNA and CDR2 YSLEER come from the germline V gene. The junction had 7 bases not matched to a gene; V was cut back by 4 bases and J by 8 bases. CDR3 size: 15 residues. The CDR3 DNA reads TGCGCCAGCAGCCCGCGGACAGGGAGGGATTCACCCCTCCACTTT. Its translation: CASSPRTGRDSPLHF.

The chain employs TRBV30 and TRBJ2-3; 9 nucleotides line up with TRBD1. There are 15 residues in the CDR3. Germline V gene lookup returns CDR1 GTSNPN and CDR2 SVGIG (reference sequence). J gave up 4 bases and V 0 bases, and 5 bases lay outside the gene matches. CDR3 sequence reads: CAWSVGDRASDTQYF. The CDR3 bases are TGTGCCTGGAGTGTAGGGGACAGGGCATCAGATACGCAGTATTTT.

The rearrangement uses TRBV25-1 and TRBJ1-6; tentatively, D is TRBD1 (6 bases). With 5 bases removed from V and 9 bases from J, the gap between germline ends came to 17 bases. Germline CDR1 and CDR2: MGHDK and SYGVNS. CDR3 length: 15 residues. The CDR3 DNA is TGTGCCAGCAGTCCAACCACAGGGTGGCCTTCACCCCTCCACTTT. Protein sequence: CASSPTTGWPSPLHF. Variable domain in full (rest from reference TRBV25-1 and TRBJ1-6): EADIYQTPRYLVIGTGKKITLECSQTMGHDKMYWYQQDPGMELHLIHYSYGVNSTEKGDLSSESTVSRIRTEHFPLTLESARPSHTSQYLCASSPTTGWPSPLHFGNGTRLTVT.

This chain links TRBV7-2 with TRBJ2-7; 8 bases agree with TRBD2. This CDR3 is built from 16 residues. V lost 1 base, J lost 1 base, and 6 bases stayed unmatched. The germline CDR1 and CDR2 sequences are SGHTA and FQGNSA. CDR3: CASSLVGGGPSYEQYF. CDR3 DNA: TGTGCCAGCAGCTTAGTCGGCGGGGGGCCGTCCTACGAGCAGTACTTC.

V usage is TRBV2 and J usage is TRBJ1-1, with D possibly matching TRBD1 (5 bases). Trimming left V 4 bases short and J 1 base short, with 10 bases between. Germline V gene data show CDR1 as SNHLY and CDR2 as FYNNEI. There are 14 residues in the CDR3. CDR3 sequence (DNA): TGTGCCAGCAGTGTTCAGGGCCCGAACACTGAAGCTTTCTTT. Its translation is CASSVQGPNTEAFF.

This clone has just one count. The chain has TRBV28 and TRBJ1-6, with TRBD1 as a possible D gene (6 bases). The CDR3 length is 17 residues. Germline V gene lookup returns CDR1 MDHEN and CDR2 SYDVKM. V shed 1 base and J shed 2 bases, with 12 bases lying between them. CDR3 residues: CASSLSRTGTYNSPLHF. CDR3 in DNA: TGTGCCAGCAGTTTATCCCGTACAGGGACCTATAATTCACCCCTCCACTTT.